This record concerns one T cell receptor (beta chain) sequence. Its antigen is undetermined. Treatment noted: oral pan-JAK inhibitor, 5-10 mg twice daily. It was from PBMCs that CD4+ and CD8+ T cells were sorted. Sequencing relied on a cDNA template that was reverse transcribed from extracted RNA. Method: immunoSEQ multiplex PCR; TCRdb's copy keeps in-frame clones and lacks some. The repertoire holds some 170,000 clones, with about 53% as singletons. This entry belongs to a study of CD8+ T cells in alopecia areata. Whole-study context: Administration of oral tofacitinib to treated patients was at 5 to 10 mg twice daily.

Findings and caveats of the study: Tofacitinib yielded significantly lower scalp clonality and fewer expanded CD8+ clones among the top 100.

CDR1 is GTSNPN, CDR2 SVGIG, per germline (reference sequence). The junction had 13 bases not matched to a gene; V was cut back by 0 bases and J by 8 bases. This CDR3 comprises 17 residues. Here the sequenced sample was CD8+ T cells sorted from blood, taken at week 24, from a patient treated with tofacitinib. The receptor's source is a human donor with alopecia areata. This chain links TRBV30 with TRBJ2-1, with 10 bases lining up with TRBD2. CDR3 protein: CAWSVSSGGTFADEQFF. The CDR3 DNA reads TGTGCCTGGAGTGTGTCTAGCGGGGGTACCTTTGCTGATGAGCAGTTCTTC.